The 6 T cell receptor beta chains reported below all come from one sample, sequenced in a study of cytomegalovirus exposure and HLA in healthy donors. Clones were sequenced by immunoSEQ multiplex PCR, and TCRdb holds only the in-frame ones, with some missing. Of tens of thousands of clones listed, 95% to 97% were seen once; the top ten hold about 10%. The sample consisted of PBMCs. The receptors were gathered from a young man in good health and CMV-seropositive.

J is TRBJ1-4 and V is TRBV18; D is uncertain. The length of the CDR3 is 15 residues. The V end lost 5 bases, the J end lost 0 bases, and 10 bases lay between the germline ends. CDR1 and CDR2 (germline): KGHSH, LQKENI. DNA of the CDR3: TGTGCCAGCTCAGCATCTATTTCAACTAATGAAAAACTGTTTTTT. Protein: CASSASISTNEKLFF.

The gene calls are TRBV6-5 and TRBJ2-2; D may be TRBD2 (6 bases). The CDR3 loop spans 12 amino acids. Between the trimmed V and J ends, which lost 5 bases and 8 bases, there was a span of 9 bases. The germline CDR1 and CDR2 sequences are MNHEY and SVGAGI. The CDR3 region is CASSGTRGELFF. CDR3 sequence (DNA): TGTGCCAGCAGTGGGACTCGAGGGGAGCTGTTTTTT.

The chain is built from TRBV27 and TRBJ2-5; the match to TRBD2 covers 12 bases. V lost 6 bases and J lost 5; bases outside the gene matches: 25. The CDR3 sequence is 21 residues long. The germline V gene encodes CDR1 MNHEY and CDR2 SMNVEV (reference sequence). The DNA for the CDR3 is TGTGCCAGCAGCCGCCCCCCCCGGGCTAGCGGGAGGGGGTGGCTTGAGGAGACCCAGTACTTC. Amino acid sequence: CASSRPPRASGRGWLEETQYF.

The chain carries TRBV6-6 and TRBJ2-7; 9 positions match TRBD1. This CDR3 region has 15 residues. Trimming took 0 bases from V and 5 from J; bases not matched to a gene: 5. The germline V gene encodes CDR1 MNHNY and CDR2 SVGAGI (reference sequence). The CDR3 coding sequence is TGTGCCAGCAGTTACTCCGGGACAGGGAGAAACGAGCAGTACTTC. Translated, it gives CASSYSGTGRNEQYF.

The chain employs TRBV18 and TRBJ1-5, with D possibly being TRBD1 (5 bases). The CDR3 loop spans 16 amino acids. The V end lost 3 bases, the J end lost 0 bases, and 12 bases lay between the germline ends. The V gene's germline CDR1 is KGHSH and CDR2 LQKENI. This CDR3 reads CASSPDSPRSNQPQHF. CDR3 coding DNA: TGTGCCAGCTCACCTGACAGCCCTCGTAGCAATCAGCCCCAGCATTTT.

The V call is TRBV9, the J call TRBJ2-5; TRBD2 aligns across 7 bases. J lost 2 bases, V lost 0 bases, and 10 bases had no gene match. This CDR3 region has 17 residues. Germline CDR1 SGDLS, CDR2 YYNGEE. CDR3 loop: CASSVDPAGSGQETQYF. In DNA form, the CDR3 reads TGTGCCAGCAGCGTAGATCCAGCGGGAAGTGGGCAAGAGACCCAGTACTTC.